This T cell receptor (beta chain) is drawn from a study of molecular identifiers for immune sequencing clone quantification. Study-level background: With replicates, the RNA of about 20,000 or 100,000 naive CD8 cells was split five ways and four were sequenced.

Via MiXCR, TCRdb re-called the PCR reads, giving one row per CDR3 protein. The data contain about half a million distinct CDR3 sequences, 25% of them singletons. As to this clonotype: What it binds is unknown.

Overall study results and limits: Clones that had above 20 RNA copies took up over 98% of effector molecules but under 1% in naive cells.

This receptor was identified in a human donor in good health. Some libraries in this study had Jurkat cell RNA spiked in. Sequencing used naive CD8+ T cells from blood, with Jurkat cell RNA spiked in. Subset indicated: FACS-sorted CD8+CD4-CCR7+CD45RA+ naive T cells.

The CDR3 coding sequence is TGTGCCAGCAGCCACGGGACAGAGAGCCAGCCCCAGCATTTT. Its protein is CASSHGTESQPQHF. The chain employs TRBV6-5 and TRBJ1-5, with 7 bases identical to TRBD1. The V and J ends lost 6 bases and 7 bases, in that order; junction bases with no gene match: 9. CDR3 length: 14 residues. Germline V gives CDR1 MNHEY, CDR2 SVGAGI.